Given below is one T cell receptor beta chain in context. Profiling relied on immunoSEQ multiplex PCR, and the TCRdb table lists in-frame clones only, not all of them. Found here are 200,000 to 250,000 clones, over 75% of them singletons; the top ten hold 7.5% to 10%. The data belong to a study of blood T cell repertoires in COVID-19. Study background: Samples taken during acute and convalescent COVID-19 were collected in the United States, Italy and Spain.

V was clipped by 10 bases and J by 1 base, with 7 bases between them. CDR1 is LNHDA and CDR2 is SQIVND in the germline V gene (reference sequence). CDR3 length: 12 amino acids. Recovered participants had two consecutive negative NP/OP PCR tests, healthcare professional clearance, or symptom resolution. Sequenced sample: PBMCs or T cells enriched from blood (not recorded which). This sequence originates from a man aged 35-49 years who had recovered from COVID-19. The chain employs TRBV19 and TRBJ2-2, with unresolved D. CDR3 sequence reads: CATPGNTGELFF. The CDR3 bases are TGTGCCACCCCCGGGAACACCGGGGAGCTGTTTTTT.